Below are 8 T cell receptor beta chains sequenced from a single sample in a study of CD8+ T cells in alopecia areata. Reverse transcription of extracted RNA yielded cDNA, which provided the sequencing template. Sequenced by immunoSEQ multiplex PCR; TCRdb stores in-frame clones only, minus some. The sample lists roughly 200,000 clones; approximately 60% were seen once. The treatment denotes: oral pan-JAK inhibitor, 5-10 mg twice daily. The sample in question was CD4+ T cells sorted from blood, obtained at week 4, from a patient treated with tofacitinib. The receptors were gathered from a human donor with alopecia areata.

This clone was picked up one time. The chain combines TRBV7-8 with TRBJ2-7, with D possibly being TRBD2 (6 bases). This CDR3 spans 14 amino acids. V lost 3 bases and J lost 6, with 15 bases in between. Germline CDR1 and CDR2: SGHVS and FQNEAQ. The CDR3 DNA reads as TGTGCCAGCAGCTTTCGACTAGGCTTGGGCGAGCAGTACTTC. As protein: CASSFRLGLGEQYF. The whole variable domain, remainder taken from reference TRBV7-8 and TRBJ2-7, is GAGVSQSPRYKVAKRGQDVALRCDPISGHVSLFWYQQALGQGPEFLTYFQNEAQLDKSGLPSDRFFAERPEGSVSTLKIQRTQQEDSAVYLCASSFRLGLGEQYFGPGTRLTVT.

The chain combines TRBV5-1 with TRBJ2-5; 9 bases line up with TRBD1. V was pared by 0 bases and J by 5 bases, with 5 bases of the junction left unmatched. The CDR3 totals 15 residues. Germline V gene lookup returns CDR1 SGHRS and CDR2 YFSETQ. The CDR3 bases are TGCGCCAGCAGCTTGGAGCCGGGGACAGGGGAGACCCAGTACTTC. Its translation is CASSLEPGTGETQYF.

Only a few counts were recorded for this clone. The chain has TRBV14 and TRBJ2-1; the match to TRBD1 covers 10 bases. Trimming removed 5 bases from V and 9 bases from J; junction bases left unmatched: 10. Germline-derived CDR1 and CDR2 are SGHDN and FVKESK. The CDR3 runs to 15 residues. CDR3 in DNA: TGTGCCAGCAGCAGGGGGACAGGGGCCCGGGGTGAGCAGTTCTTC. Protein product: CASSRGTGARGEQFF.

J is TRBJ1-6 and V is TRBV7-9; D is uncertain. Trimming cost V 1 base and J 4 bases, with 20 bases left between them. The CDR3 is 19 residues long. The germline CDR1 and CDR2 sequences are SEHNR and FQNEAQ (reference sequence). Here the CDR3 DNA reads TGTGCCAGCAGCTTAGAACGGACTCCCAACGTGGGGTATAATTCACCCCTCCACTTT. Translating it yields CASSLERTPNVGYNSPLHF. The full variable domain, in which reference TRBV7-9 and TRBJ1-6 provide the parts outside the CDR3, is DTGVSQNPRHKITKRGQNVTFRCDPISEHNRLYWYRQTLGQGPEFLTYFQNEAQLEKSRLLSDRFSAERPKGSFSTLEIQRTEQGDSAMYLCASSLERTPNVGYNSPLHFGNGTRLTVT.

The V and J genes are TRBV7-2 and TRBJ2-3, with 8 positions matching TRBD1. This CDR3 spans 15 amino acids. V shed 5 bases and J 2 bases; nucleotides not matched to a gene: 6. Germline V gene sequence: CDR1 SGHTA, CDR2 FQGNSA. The CDR3 bases are TGTGCCAGCAGCCGGGACAGGCCGTACACAGATACGCAGTATTTT. Its translation: CASSRDRPYTDTQYF.

This clone was counted only a few times. V is TRBV4-1 and J is TRBJ1-6; weak D call: TRBD1 (6 bases). CDR3 length: 16 residues. The V gene lost 4 bases and the J gene lost 8 bases, with 18 bases spanning the gap. From germline, CDR1 is MGHRA and CDR2 YSYEKL. The CDR3 is CASSRLGGGGDSPLHF. As DNA, the CDR3 is TGCGCCAGCAGCCGGCTTGGCGGGGGCGGTGATTCACCCCTCCACTTT.

The chain carries TRBV29-1 and TRBJ2-2; D possibly corresponds to TRBD1 (8 bases). The ends were cut back, 7 bases at V and 0 bases at J, with 15 bases in the middle. There are 15 residues in the CDR3. Germline-derived CDR1 and CDR2 are SQVTM and ANQGSEA. CDR3 protein: CSGAGDRTNTGELFF. In DNA form, the CDR3 reads TGCAGCGGCGCGGGGGACAGGACGAACACCGGGGAGCTGTTTTTT.

This sequence joins TRBV27 and TRBJ2-1; 12 nucleotides align to TRBD2. CDR1 is MNHEY and CDR2 is SMNVEV in the germline V gene (reference sequence). V shed 4 bases and J 7 bases; nucleotides not matched to a gene: 8. The CDR3 contains 16 residues. The CDR3 sequence is CASSSARTSGANEQFF. In DNA form, the CDR3 reads TGTGCCAGCAGTTCGGCCCGGACTAGCGGGGCAAATGAGCAGTTCTTC.